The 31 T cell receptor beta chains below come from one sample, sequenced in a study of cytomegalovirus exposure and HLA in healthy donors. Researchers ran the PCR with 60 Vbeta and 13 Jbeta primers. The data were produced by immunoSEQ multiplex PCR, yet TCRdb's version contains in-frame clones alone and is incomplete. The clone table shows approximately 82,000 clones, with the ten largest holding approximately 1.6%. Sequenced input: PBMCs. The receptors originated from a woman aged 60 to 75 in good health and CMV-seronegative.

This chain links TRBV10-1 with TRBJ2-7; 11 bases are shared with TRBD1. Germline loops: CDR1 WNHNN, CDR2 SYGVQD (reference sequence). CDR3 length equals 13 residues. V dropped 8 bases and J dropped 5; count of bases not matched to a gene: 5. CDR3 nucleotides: TGCGCCAGCGGGACAGGGGGACTGAACGAGCAGTACTTC. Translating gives CASGTGGLNEQYF.

Written as DNA, the CDR3 is TGTGCCAGCAGTGAATTTGGGGGCAGGGTCTACGAGCAGTACTTC. Translation: CASSEFGGRVYEQYF. The J gene is TRBJ2-7, the V gene TRBV6-1; TRBD1 might be the D (6 bases). This CDR3 has 15 amino acids. The ends were cut back, 2 bases at V and 3 bases at J, with 14 bases in the middle. The germline V gene encodes CDR1 MNHNS and CDR2 SASEGT.

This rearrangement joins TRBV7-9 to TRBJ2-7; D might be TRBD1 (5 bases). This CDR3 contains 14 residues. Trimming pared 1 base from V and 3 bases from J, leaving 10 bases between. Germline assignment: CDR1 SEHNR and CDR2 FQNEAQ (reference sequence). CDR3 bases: TGTGCCAGCAGCTTAGAGGGGTCGGGCTACGAGCAGTACTTC. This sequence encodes CASSLEGSGYEQYF.

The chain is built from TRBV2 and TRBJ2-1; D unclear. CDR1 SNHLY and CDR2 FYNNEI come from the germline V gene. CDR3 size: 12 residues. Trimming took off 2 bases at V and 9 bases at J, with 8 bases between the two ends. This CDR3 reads CASSEHSFEQFF. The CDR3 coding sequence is TGTGCCAGCAGTGAACACAGCTTTGAGCAGTTCTTC.

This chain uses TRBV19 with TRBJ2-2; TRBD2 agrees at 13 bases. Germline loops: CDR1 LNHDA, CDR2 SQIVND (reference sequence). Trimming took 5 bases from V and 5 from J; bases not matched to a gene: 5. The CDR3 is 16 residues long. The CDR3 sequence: CASSARLAGGTGELFF. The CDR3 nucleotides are TGTGCCAGTAGTGCCCGACTAGCGGGAGGAACCGGGGAGCTGTTTTTT.

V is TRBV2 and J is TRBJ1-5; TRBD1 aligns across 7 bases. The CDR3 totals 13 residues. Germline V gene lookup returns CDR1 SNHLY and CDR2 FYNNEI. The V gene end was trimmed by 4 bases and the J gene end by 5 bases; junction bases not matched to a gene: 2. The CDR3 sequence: CASSGQGYQPQHF. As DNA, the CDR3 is TGTGCCAGCAGTGGACAGGGTTATCAGCCCCAGCATTTT.

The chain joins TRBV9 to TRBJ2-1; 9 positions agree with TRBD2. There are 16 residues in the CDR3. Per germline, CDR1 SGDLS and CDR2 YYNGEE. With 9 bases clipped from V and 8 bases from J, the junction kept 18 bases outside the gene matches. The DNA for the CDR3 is TGTGCCACCGCCCGCGGCTCGGGACTAGCTGTGGATGAGCAGTTCTTC. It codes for CATARGSGLAVDEQFF.

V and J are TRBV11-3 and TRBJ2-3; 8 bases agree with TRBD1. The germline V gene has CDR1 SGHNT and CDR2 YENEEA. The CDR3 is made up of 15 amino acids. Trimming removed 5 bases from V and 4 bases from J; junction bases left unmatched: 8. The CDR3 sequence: CASSVGQGAADTQYF. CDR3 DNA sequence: TGTGCCAGCAGCGTCGGACAGGGTGCCGCAGATACGCAGTATTTT.

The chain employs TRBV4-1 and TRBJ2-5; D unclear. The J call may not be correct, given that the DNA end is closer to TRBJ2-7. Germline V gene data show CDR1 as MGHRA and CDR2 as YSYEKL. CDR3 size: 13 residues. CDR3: CASSQTQSYEQYF. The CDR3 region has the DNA TGCGCCAGCAGCCAAACACAGTCCTACGAGCAGTACTTC.

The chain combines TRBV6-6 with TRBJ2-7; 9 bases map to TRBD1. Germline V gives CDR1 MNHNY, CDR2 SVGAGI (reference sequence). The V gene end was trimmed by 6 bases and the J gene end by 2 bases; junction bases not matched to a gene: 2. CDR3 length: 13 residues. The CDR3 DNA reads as TGTGCCAGCAGGGACAGGGGCGCCTACGAGCAGTACTTC. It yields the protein CASRDRGAYEQYF.

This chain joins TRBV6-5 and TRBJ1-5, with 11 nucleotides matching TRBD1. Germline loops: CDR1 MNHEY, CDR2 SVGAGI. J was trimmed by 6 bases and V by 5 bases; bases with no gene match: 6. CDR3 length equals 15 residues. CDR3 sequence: CASSQGTGGSQPQHF. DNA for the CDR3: TGTGCCAGCAGTCAGGGGACAGGGGGATCTCAGCCCCAGCATTTT.

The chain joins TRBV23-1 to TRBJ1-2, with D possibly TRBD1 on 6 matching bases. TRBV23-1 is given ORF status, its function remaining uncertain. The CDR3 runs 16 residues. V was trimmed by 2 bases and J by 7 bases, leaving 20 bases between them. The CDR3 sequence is CASSQGSLQWGLGYTF. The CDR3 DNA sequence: TGCGCCAGCAGTCAAGGGAGCTTACAGTGGGGGCTTGGCTACACCTTC.

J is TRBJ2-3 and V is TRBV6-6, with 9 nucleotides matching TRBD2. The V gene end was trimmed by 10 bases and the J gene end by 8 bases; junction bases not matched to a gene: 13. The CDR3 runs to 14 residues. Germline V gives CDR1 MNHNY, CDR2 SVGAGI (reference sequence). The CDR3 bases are TGTGCCACCTCTAGGGCGGGAGGGCCTCGTACGCAGTATTTT. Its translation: CATSRAGGPRTQYF.

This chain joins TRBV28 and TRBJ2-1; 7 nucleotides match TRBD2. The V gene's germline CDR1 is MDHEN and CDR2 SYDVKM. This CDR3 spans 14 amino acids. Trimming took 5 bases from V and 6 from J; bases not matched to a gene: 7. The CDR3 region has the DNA TGTGCCAGCAGTAAGCGGGGTTGGGTCAATGAGCAGTTCTTC. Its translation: CASSKRGWVNEQFF.

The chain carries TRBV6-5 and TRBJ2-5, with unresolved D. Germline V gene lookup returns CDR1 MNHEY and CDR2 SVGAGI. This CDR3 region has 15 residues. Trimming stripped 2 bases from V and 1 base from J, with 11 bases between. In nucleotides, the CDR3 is TGTGCCAGCAGTTACGAGGTCTCCCTCCAAGAGACCCAGTACTTC. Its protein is CASSYEVSLQETQYF.

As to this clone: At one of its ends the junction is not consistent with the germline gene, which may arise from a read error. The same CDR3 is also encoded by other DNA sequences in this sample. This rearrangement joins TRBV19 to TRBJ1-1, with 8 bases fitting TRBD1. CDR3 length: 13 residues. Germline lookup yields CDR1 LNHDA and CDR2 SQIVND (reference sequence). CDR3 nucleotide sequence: TGTGCCACTGCTACAGGGGGAGCCACTGAAGCCTTCTTT. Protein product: CATATGGATEAFF.

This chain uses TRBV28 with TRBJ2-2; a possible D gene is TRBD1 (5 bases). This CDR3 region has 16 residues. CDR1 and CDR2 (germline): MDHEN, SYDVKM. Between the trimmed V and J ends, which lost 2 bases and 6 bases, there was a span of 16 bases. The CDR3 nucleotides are TGTGCCAGCAGTTTAAAAAGGGGATCCGGGTCCGGGGAGCTGTTTTTT. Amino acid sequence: CASSLKRGSGSGELFF.

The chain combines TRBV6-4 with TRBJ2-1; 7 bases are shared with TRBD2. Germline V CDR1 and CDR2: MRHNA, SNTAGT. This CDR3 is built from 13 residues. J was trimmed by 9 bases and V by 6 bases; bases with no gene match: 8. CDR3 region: CASSTSVMAEQFF. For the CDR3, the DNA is TGTGCCAGCAGCACTAGCGTTATGGCTGAGCAGTTCTTC.

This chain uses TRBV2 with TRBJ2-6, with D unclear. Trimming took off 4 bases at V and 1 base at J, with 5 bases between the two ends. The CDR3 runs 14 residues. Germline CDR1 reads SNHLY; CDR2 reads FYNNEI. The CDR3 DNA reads TGTGCCAGCAGTGTGCAGTCTGGGGCCAACGTCCTGACTTTC. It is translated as CASSVQSGANVLTF.

DNA of the CDR3: TGTGCCAGCATGGATTTTAGCGGGTACGAGCAGTACTTC. It yields the protein CASMDFSGYEQYF. The chain has TRBV6-1 and TRBJ2-7, with TRBD2 identical over 7 bases. Losses at the gene ends were 7 bases for V and 4 bases for J; bases not matched to a gene: 7. Germline values: CDR1 MNHNS, CDR2 SASEGT. The CDR3 totals 13 residues.

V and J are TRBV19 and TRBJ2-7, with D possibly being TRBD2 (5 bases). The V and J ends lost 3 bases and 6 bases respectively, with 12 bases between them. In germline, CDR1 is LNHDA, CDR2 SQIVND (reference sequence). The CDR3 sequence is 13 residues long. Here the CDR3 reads CASSIEGKGEQYF. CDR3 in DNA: TGTGCCAGTAGTATTGAGGGAAAAGGCGAGCAGTACTTC.

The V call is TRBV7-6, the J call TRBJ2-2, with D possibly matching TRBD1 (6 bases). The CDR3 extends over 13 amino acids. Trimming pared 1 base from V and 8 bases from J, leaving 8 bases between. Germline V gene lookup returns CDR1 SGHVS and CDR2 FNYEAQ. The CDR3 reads CASSLEQGGELFF. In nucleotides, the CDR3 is TGTGCCAGCAGCTTAGAACAGGGAGGGGAGCTGTTTTTT. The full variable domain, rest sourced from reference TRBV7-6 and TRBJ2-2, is GAGVSQSPRYKVTKRGQDVALRCDPISGHVSLYWYRQALGQGPEFLTYFNYEAQQDKSGLPNDRFSAERPEGSISTLTIQRTEQRDSAMYRCASSLEQGGELFFGEGSRLTVL.

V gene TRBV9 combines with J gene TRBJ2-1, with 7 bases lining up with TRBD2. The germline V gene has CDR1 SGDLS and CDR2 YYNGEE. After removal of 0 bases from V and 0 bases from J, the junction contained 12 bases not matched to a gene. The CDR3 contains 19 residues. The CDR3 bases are TGTGCCAGCAGCGTAGGGGAGGGCTCGGGATCGAGCTCCTACAATGAGCAGTTCTTC. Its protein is CASSVGEGSGSSSYNEQFF. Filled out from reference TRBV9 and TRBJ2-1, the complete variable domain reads DSGVTQTPKHLITATGQRVTLRCSPRSGDLSVYWYQQSLDQGLQFLIQYYNGEERAKGNILERFSAQQFPDLHSELNLSSLELGDSALYFCASSVGEGSGSSSYNEQFFGPGTRLTVL.

CDR3 bases: TGTGCCGCCGAAGCGGTAGGCTACGAGCAGTACTTC. Translation: CAAEAVGYEQYF. The chain links TRBV28 to TRBJ2-7, with D possibly being TRBD2 (5 bases). Germline CDR1 MDHEN, CDR2 SYDVKM. The CDR3 is 12 residues long. V was clipped by 11 bases and J by 3 bases, with 14 bases between them.

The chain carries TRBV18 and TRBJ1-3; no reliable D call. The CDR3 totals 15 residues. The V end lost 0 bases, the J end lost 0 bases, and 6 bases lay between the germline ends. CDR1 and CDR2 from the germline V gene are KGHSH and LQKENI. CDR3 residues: CASSPPASSGNTIYF. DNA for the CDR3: TGTGCCAGCTCACCACCAGCTTCCTCTGGAAACACCATATATTTT.

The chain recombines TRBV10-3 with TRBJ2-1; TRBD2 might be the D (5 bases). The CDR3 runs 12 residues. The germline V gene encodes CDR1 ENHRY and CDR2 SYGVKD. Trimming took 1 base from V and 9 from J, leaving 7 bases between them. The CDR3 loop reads CAISEWRSEQFF. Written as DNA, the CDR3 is TGTGCCATCAGTGAGTGGAGGAGTGAGCAGTTCTTC.

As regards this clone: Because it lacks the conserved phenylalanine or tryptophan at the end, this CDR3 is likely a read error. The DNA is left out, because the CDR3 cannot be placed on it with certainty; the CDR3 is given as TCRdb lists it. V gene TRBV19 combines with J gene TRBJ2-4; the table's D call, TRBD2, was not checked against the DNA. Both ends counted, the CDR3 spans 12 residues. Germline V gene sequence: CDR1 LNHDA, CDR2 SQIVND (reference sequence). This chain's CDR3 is CASSIASGRVYV.

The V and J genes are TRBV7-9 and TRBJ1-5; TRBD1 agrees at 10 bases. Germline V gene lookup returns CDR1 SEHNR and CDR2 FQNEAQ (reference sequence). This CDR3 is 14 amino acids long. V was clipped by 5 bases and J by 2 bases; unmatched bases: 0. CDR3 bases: TGTGCCAGCAGCGGGACAGGGGGCAATCAGCCCCAGCATTTT. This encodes CASSGTGGNQPQHF. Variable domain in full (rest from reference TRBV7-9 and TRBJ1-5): DTGVSQNPRHKITKRGQNVTFRCDPISEHNRLYWYRQTLGQGPEFLTYFQNEAQLEKSRLLSDRFSAERPKGSFSTLEIQRTEQGDSAMYLCASSGTGGNQPQHFGDGTRLSIL.

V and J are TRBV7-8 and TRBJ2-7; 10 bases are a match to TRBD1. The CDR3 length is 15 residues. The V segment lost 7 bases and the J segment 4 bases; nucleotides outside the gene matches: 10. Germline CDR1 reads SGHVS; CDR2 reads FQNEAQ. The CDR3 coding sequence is TGTGCCAGCAACGTCCCGGGACAGGGGCCTTACGAGCAGTACTTC. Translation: CASNVPGQGPYEQYF. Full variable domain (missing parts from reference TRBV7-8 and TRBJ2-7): GAGVSQSPRYKVAKRGQDVALRCDPISGHVSLFWYQQALGQGPEFLTYFQNEAQLDKSGLPSDRFFAERPEGSVSTLKIQRTQQEDSAVYLCASNVPGQGPYEQYFGPGTRLTVT.

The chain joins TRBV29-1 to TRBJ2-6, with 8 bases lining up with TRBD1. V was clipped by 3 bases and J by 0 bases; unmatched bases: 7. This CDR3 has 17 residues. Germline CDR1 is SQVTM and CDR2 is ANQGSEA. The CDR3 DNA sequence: TGCAGCGTTGAGGGTACAGGGGGACACTCTGGGGCCAACGTCCTGACTTTC. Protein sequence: CSVEGTGGHSGANVLTF.

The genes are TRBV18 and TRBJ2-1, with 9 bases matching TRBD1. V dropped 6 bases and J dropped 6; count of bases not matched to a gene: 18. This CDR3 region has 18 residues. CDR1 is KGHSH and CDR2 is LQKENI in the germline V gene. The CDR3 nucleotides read TGTGCCAGCTCGCCTACCGGGACAGGGTCCTTCCTAGGCAATGAGCAGTTCTTC. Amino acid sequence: CASSPTGTGSFLGNEQFF.